This is a list of T cell receptor beta chains from one sample in a study of cytomegalovirus exposure and HLA in healthy donors. The repertoire was sequenced with immunoSEQ multiplex PCR; TCRdb's copy has only in-frame clones and lacks some. The sample has under 95,000 clones; about 78% are singletons. Input material: PBMCs. These receptors were collected from a male donor in good health and CMV-seronegative. CDR3s include the opening cysteine and the closing phenylalanine or tryptophan. Fields, in order: V gene, D gene, clone size, J gene, CDR3 protein, CDR3 DNA. A D gene is named only where the DNA matches it firmly. Not all rows give a size; the values are once, few, many and, for expanded clones, a class.

>TRBV28|TRBD2|NA|TRBJ2-7
CASTTPSGSGYEQYF
TGTGCCAGCACCACCCCTAGCGGGAGTGGCTACGAGCAGTACTTC
>TRBV27|NA|NA|TRBJ1-3
CASSLYRGSVYF
TGTGCCAGCAGTTTATATCGCGGATCGGTATATTTT
>TRBV19|TRBD1|NA|TRBJ1-3
CASSPGQGAGNTIYF
TGTGCCAGTAGTCCCGGACAGGGGGCTGGAAACACCATATATTTT
>TRBV9|NA|NA|TRBJ2-5
CASSVVQGETQYF
TGTGCCAGCAGCGTAGTACAGGGAGAGACCCAGTACTTC
>TRBV7-9|TRBD2|NA|TRBJ2-1
CASSSSGTYNEQFF
TGTGCCAGCAGCTCCAGCGGGACCTACAATGAGCAGTTCTTC
>TRBV7-2|NA|NA|TRBJ2-1
CASSLGAGGFPKEQFF
TGTGCCAGCAGCTTAGGGGCAGGGGGGTTTCCAAAAGAGCAGTTCTTC
>TRBV9|NA|NA|TRBJ2-5
CASSAGLDQETQYF
TGTGCCAGCAGCGCGGGACTTGACCAAGAGACCCAGTACTTC
>TRBV11-2|NA|NA|TRBJ2-3
CASSLGQFTDTQYF
TGTGCCAGCAGCTTAGGACAGTTCACAGATACGCAGTATTTT
>TRBV7-9|NA|NA|TRBJ2-7
CASSSTVREQYF
TGTGCCAGCAGCTCTACTGTGCGGGAGCAGTACTTC
>TRBV28|TRBD1|NA|TRBJ2-7
CASSQTGVTDEQYF
TGTGCCAGCAGTCAAACAGGGGTGACAGACGAGCAGTACTTC
>TRBV19|NA|NA|TRBJ2-1
CASSILGGGNEQFF
TGTGCCAGTAGTATTTTGGGAGGAGGGAATGAGCAGTTCTTC
>TRBV7-8|TRBD1|NA|TRBJ1-4
CASSPQGLANEKLFF
TGTGCCAGCAGCCCACAGGGGTTGGCTAATGAAAAACTGTTTTTT
>TRBV15|TRBD2|NA|TRBJ2-1
CATSRDRSSGENEQFF
TGTGCCACCAGCAGAGATCGGTCTAGCGGAGAAAATGAGCAGTTCTTC
>TRBV29-1|TRBD2|NA|TRBJ2-1
CSTSSGGNNEQFF
TGCAGTACCTCTAGCGGGGGAAACAATGAGCAGTTCTTC
>TRBV2|NA|NA|TRBJ2-7
CASSERTTSYEQYF
TGTGCCAGCAGTGAAAGGACTACTTCCTACGAGCAGTACTTC
>TRBV9|TRBD1|NA|TRBJ1-2
CASSERTGPLGGYTF
TGTGCCAGCAGCGAAAGGACAGGGCCATTGGGGGGCTACACCTTC
>TRBV2|NA|NA|TRBJ1-5
CASSESGGNQPQHF
TGTGCCAGCAGTGAATCAGGGGGCAATCAGCCCCAGCATTTT
>TRBV6-5|TRBD1|NA|TRBJ1-2
CASSYIQGGGYGYPF
TGTGCCAGCAGTTACATACAGGGGGGAGGATATGGCTACCCCTTC
>TRBV7-2|TRBD2|once|TRBJ2-3
CASSLAGARTDTQYF
TGTGCCAGCAGCCTAGCGGGGGCCCGCACAGATACGCAGTATTTT
>TRBV15|NA|NA|TRBJ2-6
CATSRGGTAGANVLTF
TGTGCCACCAGCAGAGGCGGGACAGCAGGGGCCAACGTCCTGACTTTC
>TRBV30|NA|few|TRBJ2-7
CAWSVSGNYEQYF
TGTGCCTGGAGTGTATCGGGGAACTACGAGCAGTACTTC
>TRBV5-6|TRBD1|NA|TRBJ1-4
CASSLGTGVEKLFF
TGTGCCAGCAGCTTGGGGACAGGGGTAGAAAAACTGTTTTTT
>TRBV12-2|NA|NA|TRBJ2-3
CASRSSWAGLSDTQYF
TGTGCAAGTCGCTCGTCCTGGGCGGGACTCTCAGATACGCAGTATTTT
>TRBV19|NA|NA|TRBJ2-3
CASSIDRTDTQYF
TGTGCCAGTAGTATAGACAGAACAGATACGCAGTATTTT
>TRBV10-2|NA|NA|TRBJ1-2
CASSENPAGTVGYGYTF
TGCGCCAGCAGTGAGAACCCGGCGGGCACGGTGGGCTATGGCTACACCTTC
>TRBV4-1|NA|NA|TRBJ1-1
CASSQDGQTVNTEAFF
TGCGCCAGCAGCCAAGATGGACAGACAGTGAACACTGAAGCTTTCTTT